A selection of T cell receptor beta chains follows, all from one sample in a study of T cell responses to AZD1222 COVID-19 vaccine. TCRdb's table, derived via immunoSEQ multiplex PCR, lists solely in-frame clones and lacks some. Of some 120,000 clones in the sample, over 75% were seen once. The sample in question was peripheral blood, obtained on day 0 of MenACWY control vaccination. These receptors all stem from an adult in good health. The CDR3 runs from the conserved cysteine through the conserved F or W. The D gene is left open where the match is weak. Size values are once, few and many counts, or a class for expanded clones, and some rows have none.

- | - | TRBJ1-5 | TRBV19 | TGTGCCAGTAGTATAGGAGAGATCCAGCCCCAGCATTTT | CASSIGEIQPQHF
TRBD1 | - | TRBJ1-2 | TRBV4-3 | TGCGCCAGCAGCCAAGGCCAGGGGGATGGCTACACCTTC | CASSQGQGDGYTF
TRBD1 | - | TRBJ1-5 | TRBV14 | TGTGCCAGCAGCCAAGCGGGCGACAGGGGGCGGGGGAGCAATCAGCCCCAGCATTTT | CASSQAGDRGRGSNQPQHF
- | - | TRBJ2-2 | TRBV3-1/TRBV3-2 | TGTGCCAGCAGCCCGGGACAAAACACCGGGGAGCTGTTTTTT | CASSPGQNTGELFF
- | - | TRBJ2-7 | TRBV3-1/TRBV3-2 | TGTGCCAGCAGGAGGGAAATTCGAAGAGACGAGCAGTACTTC | CASRREIRRDEQYF
TRBD1 | - | TRBJ1-5 | TRBV6-2/TRBV6-3 | TGTGCCAGCAGTTACTCGACAGGGGTGAGGAATCAGCCCCAGCATTTT | CASSYSTGVRNQPQHF
- | once | TRBJ2-1 | TRBV7-8 | TGTGCCAGCAGCTTAGGGAGGCGCAGGGGAAGGAATGAGCAGTTCTTC | CASSLGRRRGRNEQFF
- | - | TRBJ2-3 | TRBV11-2 | TGTGCCACTGGGTGGGGGAACACAGATACGCAGTATTTT | CATGWGNTDTQYF
TRBD2 | - | TRBJ2-5 | TRBV7-2 | TGTGCCAGCAGCCCCGGGGCTAGGGAGGGAGAGACCCAGTACTTC | CASSPGAREGETQYF
TRBD2 | - | TRBJ2-3 | TRBV7-6 | TGTGCCAGCAGCATCCGGGGGGGCGGGACAGATACGCAGTATTTT | CASSIRGGGTDTQYF
- | once | TRBJ2-2 | TRBV28 | TGTGCCAGCAGCGCCCGGGTGTTCGGGAGAGAGGTCGGGGAGCTGTTTTTT | CASSARVFGREVGELFF
- | - | TRBJ2-2 | TRBV9 | TGTGCCAGCAGCGTCAGAGGGTCTAACACCGGGGAGCTGTTTTTT | CASSVRGSNTGELFF
- | - | TRBJ2-2 | TRBV4-2 | TGTGCCAGCAGCCAAGAAGGCCAGTCGAACACCGGGGAGCTGTTTTTT | CASSQEGQSNTGELFF
TRBD1 | - | TRBJ1-2 | TRBV23-1 | TGCGCCAGCAGTCAATCTGGGAGCGGGCAGGGGGCCCGGGGCTACACCTTC | CASSQSGSGQGARGYTF
TRBD1 | - | TRBJ1-6 | TRBV19 | TGTGCCAGCATGGACAGGGGGAATTCACCCCTCCACTTT | CASMDRGNSPLHF
- | - | TRBJ2-7 | TRBV2 | TGTGCCAGCAGGGAGGGTACGGCAGGTGCCCTCGAGCAGTACTTC | CASREGTAGALEQYF
TRBD1 | - | TRBJ2-2 | TRBV19 | TGTGCCAGTAGCTTGGACAGGGGTAACACCGGGGAGCTGTTTTTT | CASSLDRGNTGELFF
- | - | TRBJ1-6 | TRBV27 | TGTGCCAGCAGTCTCCTCGGCGGGGAAAAGTATAATTCACCCCTCCACTTT | CASSLLGGEKYNSPLHF
TRBD1 | few | TRBJ1-2 | TRBV4-1 | TGCGCCAGCAGCCAAGACAGGACAGGGGGATTCTATGGCTACACCTTC | CASSQDRTGGFYGYTF
TRBD1 | few | TRBJ2-3 | TRBV4-1 | TGCGCCAGCAGTGGAGGGGACAGGGGGGTAAATACGCAGTATTTT | CASSGGDRGVNTQYF
- | - | TRBJ2-7 | TRBV6-2/TRBV6-3 | TGTGCCAGCAGTTACCGGGGGCCTCTATACGTTCAGCAGTACTTC | CASSYRGPLYVQQYF
- | - | TRBJ1-2 | TRBV5-4 | TGTGCCAGCAGCTTGCCTGACGGATTCTATGGCTACACCTTC | CASSLPDGFYGYTF
TRBD1 | few | TRBJ1-4 | TRBV9 | TGTGCCAGCAGCGCGAGGACAGGGACTAATGAAAAACTGTTTTTT | CASSARTGTNEKLFF
- | - | TRBJ2-7 | TRBV5-1 | TGCGCCAGCAGCTTGGAAGCGTACTCCTACGAGCAGTACTTC | CASSLEAYSYEQYF
- | - | TRBJ2-1 | TRBV10-2 | TGCGCCAGCAGTTCGGCGGATGAGCAGTTCTTC | CASSSADEQFF
TRBD1 | - | TRBJ2-7 | TRBV19 | TGTGCCAGTAGTATAACCGGGGGATATAAACCGGGACAGGGATTTTCCGAGCAGTACTTC | CASSITGGYKPGQGFSEQYF
- | - | TRBJ1-2 | TRBV7-2 | TGTGCCAGCAGCTTAGGCCGCGCCCTAGGCTACACCTTC | CASSLGRALGYTF
TRBD1 | - | TRBJ2-5 | TRBV7-9 | TGTGCCAGCAGCGCCGGGGACAGGGGCTACCAAGAGACCCAGTACTTC | CASSAGDRGYQETQYF
TRBD1 | - | TRBJ1-2 | TRBV18 | TGTGCCAGCTCACCCTTAGACAGGGTCGGCTATGGCTACACCTTC | CASSPLDRVGYGYTF
- | - | TRBJ2-5 | TRBV4-3 | TGCGCCAGCAGCCAAGTTGCTAGCCCGGCGGTGGAGACCCAGTACTTC | CASSQVASPAVETQYF
TRBD1 | - | TRBJ1-3 | TRBV4-2 | TGTGCCAGCAGTCTCGACAGGGGACCTGGAAACACCATATATTTT | CASSLDRGPGNTIYF
TRBD1 | - | TRBJ1-2 | TRBV5-6 | TGTGCCAGCAGCGCCGGGACAGGGAAAGCTAACTATGGCTACACCTTC | CASSAGTGKANYGYTF
- | - | TRBJ1-2 | TRBV10-2 | TGCGCCAGTTCCCGCGGGGTTAACTATGGCTACACCTTC | CASSRGVNYGYTF
- | - | TRBJ2-7 | TRBV4-2 | TGTGCCAGCAGCCAAGATCTATGGGGATTTAACGAGCAGTACTTC | CASSQDLWGFNEQYF
- | - | TRBJ2-1 | TRBV19 | TGTGCCAGTAATACCCTTGACAGCAATGAGCAGTTCTTC | CASNTLDSNEQFF
- | - | TRBJ2-7 | TRBV9 | TGTGCCAGCAGCTCTTCCGGGGCTAGCTCCTACGAGCAGTACTTC | CASSSSGASSYEQYF
TRBD2 | - | TRBJ2-3 | TRBV3-1/TRBV3-2 | TGTGCCAGCAGGCGCGGGGGGGCAGATACGCAGTATTTT | CASRRGGADTQYF
- | - | TRBJ2-3 | TRBV11-3 | TGTGCCAGCAGCTTAGGCAGGGCAGATACGCAGTATTTT | CASSLGRADTQYF
TRBD2 | - | TRBJ2-1 | TRBV6-1 | TGTGCCAGCAGTGACCTAGCGGGGGGCCTCAGCTCCTACAATGAGCAGTTCTTC | CASSDLAGGLSSYNEQFF
- | - | TRBJ2-1 | TRBV7-2 | TGTGCCAGCAACCAACAGGGCCCCGATGAGCAGTTCTTC | CASNQQGPDEQFF
- | few | TRBJ1-5 | TRBV15 | TGTGCCACCAGCAGAGACGGGCTAAGCAATCAGCCCCAGCATTTT | CATSRDGLSNQPQHF
TRBD1 | - | TRBJ1-1 | TRBV7-9 | TGTGCCAGCAGCTCTTCCGGGACAGTTTTGGGGACTGAAGCTTTCTTT | CASSSSGTVLGTEAFF
TRBD1 | - | TRBJ2-3 | TRBV28 | TGTGCCAGCAGTCCGACAATAGGGACAGGGAATACAGATACGCAGTATTTT | CASSPTIGTGNTDTQYF
- | few | TRBJ2-1 | TRBV3-1/TRBV3-2 | TGTGCCAGCAGCCAAGATCAGGGACTCCTGTTCTTC | CASSQDQGLLFF
- | - | TRBJ2-7 | TRBV20-1 | TGCAGTGGGTACAGGGTTAACGAGCAGTACTTC | CSGYRVNEQYF
- | - | TRBJ1-2 | TRBV4-3 | TGCGCCAGCAGCCAAGGGTCCGGCCTCCTTGACTATGGCTACACCTTC | CASSQGSGLLDYGYTF
TRBD1 | few | TRBJ1-3 | TRBV2 | TGTGCGATCAACGAGGGACAGGCTGGAAACACCATATATTTT | CAINEGQAGNTIYF
TRBD1 | - | TRBJ1-1 | TRBV28 | TGTGCCAGCAGTACTTACGGACAGGGAGGTAGAACTGAAGCTTTCTTT | CASSTYGQGGRTEAFF
- | - | TRBJ1-4 | TRBV11-2 | TGTGCCAGCAGCTTAACCCAGGGATCAAATGAAAAACTGTTTTTT | CASSLTQGSNEKLFF
- | once | TRBJ1-2 | TRBV6-2/TRBV6-3 | TGTGCCAGCAGTTACTCCGCCGGGACCGTGTCGGGCTATGGCTACACCTTC | CASSYSAGTVSGYGYTF
TRBD2 | once | TRBJ2-1 | TRBV5-1 | TGCGCCAGCAGCTCGACTAGCGGGGGACTCTTCTACAATGAGCAGTTCTTC | CASSSTSGGLFYNEQFF
- | - | TRBJ1-6 | TRBV20-1 | TGCAGTGCCGCGGGTTCACCCCTCCACTTT | CSAAGSPLHF
- | - | TRBJ2-1 | TRBV4-3 | TGCGCCAGCAGCCTGTTTCGGGACTGGTACAATGAGCAGTTCTTC | CASSLFRDWYNEQFF
TRBD2 | - | TRBJ2-5 | TRBV9 | TGTGCCAGCAGCTCCCGGACTAGCGGGGTAATGGAGACCCAGTACTTC | CASSSRTSGVMETQYF
TRBD2 | once | TRBJ2-1 | TRBV5-1 | TGCGCCAGCAGCTTGGGACTAGCGGGGTCCTACAATGAGCAGTTCTTC | CASSLGLAGSYNEQFF
TRBD2 | - | TRBJ2-3 | TRBV5-8 | TGTGCCAGCAGCCAGGGACTAGCGGGGGGGCTCCAAGATACGCAGTATTTT | CASSQGLAGGLQDTQYF
- | - | TRBJ2-1 | TRBV9 | TGTGCCAGCAGCCTCCTCAATGAGCAGTTCTTC | CASSLLNEQFF
- | - | TRBJ2-1 | TRBV6-5 | TGTGCCAGCAGTTATAGTCGACGGCCCCTTTACAATGAGCAGTTCTTC | CASSYSRRPLYNEQFF
TRBD1 | - | TRBJ1-2 | TRBV7-9 | TGTGCCAGCAGCCCCTCCCTACCTGACAGGGGGAACGGCTACACCTTC | CASSPSLPDRGNGYTF
TRBD1 | - | TRBJ2-5 | TRBV24-1 | TGTGCCACCAGTGAAGGGACAGGGACCTTGCAAGAGACCCAGTACTTC | CATSEGTGTLQETQYF